A single sample is the source of the 15 T cell receptor beta chains below, sequenced in a study of T cells after yellow fever vaccination. TCRdb passed the 5' RACE reads through MiXCR, listing each CDR3 protein once. Found here are over 35,000 distinct CDR3 sequences, around 6.5% of them singletons; the top ten hold over 9.5%. The sequencing here drew on PBMCs, either bulk or a sorted T-cell subset (CD4+, CD8+, memory, or dextramer-sorted; not recorded which), taken 45 days after the yellow fever booster vaccination. Receptor source: a man aged 25-45 years who received the YFV17D yellow fever vaccine.

This clonotype appeared many times. The chain joins TRBV28 to TRBJ2-1; D is unclear. CDR3 size: 14 residues. Germline CDR1 is MDHEN and CDR2 is SYDVKM. V lost 6 bases, J lost 7 bases, and 16 bases lay in between. As DNA, the CDR3 is TGTGCCAGCAGCGAAGGACCGACCAGGAATGAGCAGTTCTTC. This gives the protein CASSEGPTRNEQFF.

This clonotype was detected only a few times. The chain recombines TRBV20-1 with TRBJ2-7; no clear D gene. This CDR3 has 16 residues. CDR1 and CDR2 from the germline V gene are DFQATT and SNEGSKA (reference sequence). The V gene lost 0 bases and the J gene lost 3 bases, with 18 bases spanning the gap. Here the CDR3 reads CSARDYTRRENYEQYF. CDR3 sequence (DNA): TGCAGTGCTAGAGATTATACGAGAAGGGAAAACTACGAGCAGTACTTC.

The sample holds many counts of this clonotype. This rearrangement joins TRBV30 to TRBJ2-5; 10 bases map to TRBD1. Trimming cost V 8 bases and J 5 bases; bases outside gene matches: 14. This CDR3 is built from 15 residues. Germline CDR1 is GTSNPN and CDR2 is SVGIG (reference sequence). CDR3 amino acids: CARGTGAGRLETQYF. The CDR3 region has the DNA TGTGCCCGCGGGACAGGGGCAGGCCGTTTGGAGACCCAGTACTTC.

This clonotype was recorded at least ten times. CDR3 bases: TGTGCCAGCAGGGTTTTAGGGCACACCGGGGAGCTGTTTTTT. It translates to CASRVLGHTGELFF. The chain combines TRBV7-2 with TRBJ2-2; D gene ambiguous. The V end was cut by 6 bases, the J end by 3 bases, with 11 bases between. The CDR3 is 14 residues long. Germline V gives CDR1 SGHTA, CDR2 FQGNSA.

This clonotype appeared many times. This rearrangement joins TRBV7-2 to TRBJ2-7; 13 bases map to TRBD2. The CDR3 extends over 15 amino acids. Germline values: CDR1 SGHTA, CDR2 FQGNSA. The V gene end was trimmed by 3 bases and the J gene end by 6 bases; junction bases not matched to a gene: 5. The CDR3 nucleotides read TGTGCCAGCAGCTTGGGGGGACTAGCGGGACCCGAGCAGTACTTC. Its protein is CASSLGGLAGPEQYF.

This clonotype has ten or more counts. V and J are TRBV4-3 and TRBJ2-3; D gene ambiguous. V dropped 0 bases and J dropped 2 bases, with 9 bases sitting between them. The CDR3 length is 15 residues. The V gene's germline CDR1 is LGHNA and CDR2 YSLEER. CDR3 sequence (DNA): TGCGCCAGCAGCCAAGACTCGGACCACACAGATACGCAGTATTTT. As protein: CASSQDSDHTDTQYF.

The rearrangement links TRBV12-3 or TRBV12-4 to TRBJ2-3, with TRBD2 matching over 7 bases. Trimming at V came to 6 bases and at J to 5 bases, leaving 11 bases not matched to a gene. The CDR3 loop spans 15 amino acids. The CDR3 sequence: CASSPSGTRIDTQYF. CDR3 sequence (DNA): TGTGCCAGCAGCCCAAGCGGGACCCGCATAGATACGCAGTATTTT.

This clonotype has ten or more counts. The gene calls are TRBV28 and TRBJ1-2, with D uncertain. The CDR3 is 10 residues long. Germline-derived CDR1 and CDR2 are MDHEN and SYDVKM. The V gene lost 8 bases and the J gene lost 4 bases, with 5 bases spanning the gap. The CDR3 spells CASGIYGYTF. The CDR3, as DNA: TGTGCCAGCGGTATCTATGGCTACACCTTC.

The chain recombines TRBV4-3 with TRBJ2-1; 7 bases fit TRBD2. Trimming removed 0 bases from V and 7 bases from J; junction bases left unmatched: 6. This CDR3 has 15 amino acids. From germline, CDR1 is LGHNA and CDR2 YSLEER. CDR3 DNA: TGCGCCAGCAGCCAAGACAGGACTAGGAGGAATGAGCAGTTCTTC. It specifies CASSQDRTRRNEQFF.

This clonotype was counted a few times. The V gene is TRBV20-1, the J gene TRBJ2-5; no clear D. This CDR3 comprises 12 residues. Germline lookup yields CDR1 DFQATT and CDR2 SNEGSKA (reference sequence). Trimming left V 6 bases short and J 13 bases short, with 21 bases between. CDR3 bases: TGCAGTGCGCACAACGGGCCCTACGCAATGTACTTC. Encoded protein: CSAHNGPYAMYF.

The sample holds many counts of this clonotype. The V and J genes are TRBV29-1 and TRBJ2-1; the D gene is possibly TRBD1 (6 bases). Germline lookup yields CDR1 SQVTM and CDR2 ANQGSEA. The CDR3 extends over 13 amino acids. V was trimmed by 7 bases and J by 6 bases, leaving 16 bases between them. DNA of the CDR3: TGCAGCGCTGCAACAGGGCGGCCCAATGAGCAGTTCTTC. Amino acid sequence: CSAATGRPNEQFF.

This clonotype was observed many times. The chain recombines TRBV4-3 with TRBJ2-7, with D uncertain. CDR3 length equals 11 residues. The germline V and J ends were trimmed by 4 bases and 7 bases, with 8 bases remaining between them. Germline assignment: CDR1 LGHNA and CDR2 YSLEER. DNA for the CDR3: TGCGCCAGCAGCCGCTCTGGAGAGCAGTACTTC. Translation: CASSRSGEQYF.

In this sample, this clonotype turned up a few times. The chain is built from TRBV7-2 and TRBJ2-5, with TRBD2 matching over 9 bases. V lost 5 bases and J lost 5; bases outside the gene matches: 6. Germline V gene sequence: CDR1 SGHTA, CDR2 FQGNSA. CDR3 length equals 14 residues. CDR3 nucleotides: TGTGCCAGCAGCCCCCGGACTAGCGCCGAGACCCAGTACTTC. It specifies CASSPRTSAETQYF.

The chain has TRBV5-1 and TRBJ2-6; D perhaps matches TRBD1 (6 bases). Germline CDR1 is SGHRS and CDR2 is YFSETQ. V lost 7 bases, J lost 0 bases, and 17 bases lay in between. The length of the CDR3 is 17 residues. The CDR3 here is CASRRAGAVSGANVLTF. The CDR3 nucleotides are TGCGCCAGCCGCAGGGCAGGGGCCGTCTCTGGGGCCAACGTCCTGACTTTC.

This clonotype was detected many times. This chain connects TRBV7-9 to TRBJ2-7, with 7 bases matching TRBD2. The CDR3 length is 17 residues. Trimming removed 5 bases from V and 2 bases from J; junction bases left unmatched: 15. Looked up from germline, CDR1 is SEHNR and CDR2 is FQNEAQ (reference sequence). CDR3 sequence reads: CASSARREGPWTYEQYF. DNA for the CDR3: TGTGCCAGCAGCGCCAGAAGGGAGGGCCCGTGGACCTACGAGCAGTACTTC.